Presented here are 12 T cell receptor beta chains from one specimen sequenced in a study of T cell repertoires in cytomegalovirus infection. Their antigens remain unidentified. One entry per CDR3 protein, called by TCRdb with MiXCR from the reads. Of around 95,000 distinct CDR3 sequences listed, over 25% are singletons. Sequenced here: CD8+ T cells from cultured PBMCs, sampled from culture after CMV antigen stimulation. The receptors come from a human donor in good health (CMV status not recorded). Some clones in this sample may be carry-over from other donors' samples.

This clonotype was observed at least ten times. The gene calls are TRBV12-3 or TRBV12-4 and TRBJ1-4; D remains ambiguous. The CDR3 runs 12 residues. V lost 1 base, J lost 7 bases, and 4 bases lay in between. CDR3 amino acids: CASSLVGEKLFF. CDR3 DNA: TGTGCCAGCAGTTTAGTGGGTGAAAAACTGTTTTTT.

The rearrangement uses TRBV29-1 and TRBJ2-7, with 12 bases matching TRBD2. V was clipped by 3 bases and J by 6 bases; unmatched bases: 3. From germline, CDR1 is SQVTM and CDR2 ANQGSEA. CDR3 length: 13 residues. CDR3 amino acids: CSVETSGGVEQYF. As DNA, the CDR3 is TGCAGCGTTGAGACTAGCGGGGGAGTCGAGCAGTACTTC.

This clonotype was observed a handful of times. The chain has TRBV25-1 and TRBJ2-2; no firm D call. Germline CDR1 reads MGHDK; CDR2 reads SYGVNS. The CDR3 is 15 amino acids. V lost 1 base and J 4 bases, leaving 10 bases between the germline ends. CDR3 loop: CASSESSIATGELFF. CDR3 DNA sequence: TGTGCCAGCAGTGAATCGAGCATAGCCACCGGGGAGCTGTTTTTT.

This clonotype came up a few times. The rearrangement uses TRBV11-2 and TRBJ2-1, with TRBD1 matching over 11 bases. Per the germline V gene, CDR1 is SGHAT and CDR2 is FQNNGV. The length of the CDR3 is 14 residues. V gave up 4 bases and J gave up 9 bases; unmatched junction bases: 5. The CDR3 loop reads CASSSGTGGFEQFF. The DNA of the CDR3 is TGTGCCAGCAGCTCCGGGACAGGGGGGTTTGAGCAGTTCTTC.

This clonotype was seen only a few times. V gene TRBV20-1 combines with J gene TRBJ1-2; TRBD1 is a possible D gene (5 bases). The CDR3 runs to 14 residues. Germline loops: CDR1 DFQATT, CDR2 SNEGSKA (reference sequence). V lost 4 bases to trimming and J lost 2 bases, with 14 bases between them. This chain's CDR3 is CSAKLPGRNYGYTF. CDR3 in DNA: TGCAGTGCTAAACTACCGGGACGGAACTATGGCTACACCTTC.

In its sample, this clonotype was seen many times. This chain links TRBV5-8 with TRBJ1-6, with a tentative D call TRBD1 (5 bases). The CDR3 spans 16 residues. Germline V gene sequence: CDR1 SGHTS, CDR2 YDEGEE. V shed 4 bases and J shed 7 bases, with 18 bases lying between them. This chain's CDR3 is CASSPSIGTENSPLHF. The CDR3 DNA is TGTGCCAGCAGCCCCTCCATTGGGACGGAGAATTCACCCCTCCACTTT.

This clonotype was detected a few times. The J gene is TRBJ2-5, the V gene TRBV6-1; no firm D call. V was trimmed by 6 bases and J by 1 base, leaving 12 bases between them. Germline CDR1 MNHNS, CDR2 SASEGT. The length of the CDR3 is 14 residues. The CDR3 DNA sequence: TGTGCCAGCAGCCCCGGGTTTGGCCAAGAGACCCAGTACTTC. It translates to CASSPGFGQETQYF.

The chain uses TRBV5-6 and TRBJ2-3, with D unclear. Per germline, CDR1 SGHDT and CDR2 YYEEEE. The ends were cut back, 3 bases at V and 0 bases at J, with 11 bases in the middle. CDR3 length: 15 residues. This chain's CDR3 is CASSWGAPSTDTQYF. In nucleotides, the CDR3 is TGTGCCAGCAGCTGGGGTGCCCCTAGCACAGATACGCAGTATTTT.

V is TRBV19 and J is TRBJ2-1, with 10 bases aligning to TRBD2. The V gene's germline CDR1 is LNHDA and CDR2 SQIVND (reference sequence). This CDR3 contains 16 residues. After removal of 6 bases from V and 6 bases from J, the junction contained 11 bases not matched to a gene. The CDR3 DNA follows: TGTGCCAGTAGCGCGCTTGCTAGCGGGGGCCGCAATGAGCAGTTCTTC. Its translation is CASSALASGGRNEQFF.

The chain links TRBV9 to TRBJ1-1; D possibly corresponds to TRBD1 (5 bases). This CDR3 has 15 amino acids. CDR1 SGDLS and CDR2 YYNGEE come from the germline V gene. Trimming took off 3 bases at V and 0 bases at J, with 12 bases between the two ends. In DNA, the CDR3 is TGTGCCAGCAGCGGCGGGACCGCCGTGAACACTGAAGCTTTCTTT. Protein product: CASSGGTAVNTEAFF.

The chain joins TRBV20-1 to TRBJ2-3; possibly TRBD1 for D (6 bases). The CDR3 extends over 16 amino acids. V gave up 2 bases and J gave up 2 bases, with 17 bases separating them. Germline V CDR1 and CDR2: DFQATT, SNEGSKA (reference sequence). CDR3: CSARPLRGQLTDTQYF. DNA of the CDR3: TGCAGTGCTAGACCCCTACGGGGACAACTCACAGATACGCAGTATTTT.

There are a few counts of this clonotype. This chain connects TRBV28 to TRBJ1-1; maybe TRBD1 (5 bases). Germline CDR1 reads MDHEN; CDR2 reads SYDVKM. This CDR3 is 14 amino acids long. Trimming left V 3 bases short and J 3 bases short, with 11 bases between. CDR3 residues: CASSLAGSDTEAFF. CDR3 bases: TGTGCCAGCAGTTTGGCAGGGTCGGACACTGAAGCTTTCTTT.